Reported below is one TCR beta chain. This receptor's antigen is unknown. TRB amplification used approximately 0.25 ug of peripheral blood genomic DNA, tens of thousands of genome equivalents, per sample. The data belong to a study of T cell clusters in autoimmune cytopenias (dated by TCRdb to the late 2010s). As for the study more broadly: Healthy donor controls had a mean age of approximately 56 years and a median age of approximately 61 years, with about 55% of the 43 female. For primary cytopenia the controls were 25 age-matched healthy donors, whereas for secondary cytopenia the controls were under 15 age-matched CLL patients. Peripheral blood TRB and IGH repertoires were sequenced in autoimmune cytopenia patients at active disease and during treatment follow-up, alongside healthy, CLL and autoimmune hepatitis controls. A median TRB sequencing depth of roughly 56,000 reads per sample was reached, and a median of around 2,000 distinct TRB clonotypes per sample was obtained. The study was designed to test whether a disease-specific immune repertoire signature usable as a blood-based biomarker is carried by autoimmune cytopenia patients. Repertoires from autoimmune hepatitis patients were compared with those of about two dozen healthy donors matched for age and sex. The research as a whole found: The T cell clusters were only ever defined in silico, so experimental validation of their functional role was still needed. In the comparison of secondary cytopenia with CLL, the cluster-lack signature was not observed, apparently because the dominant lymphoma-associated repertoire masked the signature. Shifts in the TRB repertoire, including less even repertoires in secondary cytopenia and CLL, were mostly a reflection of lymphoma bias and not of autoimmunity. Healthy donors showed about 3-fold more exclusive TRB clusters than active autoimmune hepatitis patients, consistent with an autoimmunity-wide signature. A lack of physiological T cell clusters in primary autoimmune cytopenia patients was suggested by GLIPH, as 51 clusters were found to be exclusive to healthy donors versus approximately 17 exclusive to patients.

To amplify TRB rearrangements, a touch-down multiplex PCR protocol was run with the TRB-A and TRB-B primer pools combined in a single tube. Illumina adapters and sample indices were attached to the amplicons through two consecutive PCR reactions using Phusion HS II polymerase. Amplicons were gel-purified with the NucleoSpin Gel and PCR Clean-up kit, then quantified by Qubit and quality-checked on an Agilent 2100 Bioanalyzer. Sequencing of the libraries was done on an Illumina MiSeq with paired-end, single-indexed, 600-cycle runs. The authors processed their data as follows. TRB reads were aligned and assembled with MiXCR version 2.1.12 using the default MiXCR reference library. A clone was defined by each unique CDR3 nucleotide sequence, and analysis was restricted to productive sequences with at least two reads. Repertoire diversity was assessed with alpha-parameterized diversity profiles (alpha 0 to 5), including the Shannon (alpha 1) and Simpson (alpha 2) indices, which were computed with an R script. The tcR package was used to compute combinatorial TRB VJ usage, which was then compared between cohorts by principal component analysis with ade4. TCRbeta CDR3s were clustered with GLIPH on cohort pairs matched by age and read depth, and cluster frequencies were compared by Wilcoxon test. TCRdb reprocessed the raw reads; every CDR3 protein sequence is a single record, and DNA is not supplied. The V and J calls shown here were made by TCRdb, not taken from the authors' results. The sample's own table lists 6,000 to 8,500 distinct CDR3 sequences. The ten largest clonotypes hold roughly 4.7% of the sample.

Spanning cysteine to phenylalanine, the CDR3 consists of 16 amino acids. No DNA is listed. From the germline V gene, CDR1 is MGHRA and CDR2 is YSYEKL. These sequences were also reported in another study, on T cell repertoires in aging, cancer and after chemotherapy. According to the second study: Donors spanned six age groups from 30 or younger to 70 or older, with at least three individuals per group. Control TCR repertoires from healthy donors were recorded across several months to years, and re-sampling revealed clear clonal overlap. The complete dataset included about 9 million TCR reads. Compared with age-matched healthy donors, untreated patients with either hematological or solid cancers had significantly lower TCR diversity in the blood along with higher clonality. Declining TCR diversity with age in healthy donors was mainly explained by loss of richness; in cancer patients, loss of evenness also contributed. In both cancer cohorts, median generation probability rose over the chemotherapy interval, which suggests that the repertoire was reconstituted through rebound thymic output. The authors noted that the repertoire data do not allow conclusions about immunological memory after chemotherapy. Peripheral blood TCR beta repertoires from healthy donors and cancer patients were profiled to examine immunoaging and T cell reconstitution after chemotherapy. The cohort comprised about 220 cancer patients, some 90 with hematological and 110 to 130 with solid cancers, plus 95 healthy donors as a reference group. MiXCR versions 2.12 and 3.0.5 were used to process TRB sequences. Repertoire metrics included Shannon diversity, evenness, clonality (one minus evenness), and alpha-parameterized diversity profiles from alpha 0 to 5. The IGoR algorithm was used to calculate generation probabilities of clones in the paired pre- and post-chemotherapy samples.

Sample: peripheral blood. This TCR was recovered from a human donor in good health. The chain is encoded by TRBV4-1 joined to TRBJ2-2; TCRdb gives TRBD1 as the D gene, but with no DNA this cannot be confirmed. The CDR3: CASSQGQGRYTGELFF.